This TCR beta chain was identified during a study of T cell responses to AZD1222 COVID-19 vaccine. Clones were read by immunoSEQ multiplex PCR, and TCRdb kept only the in-frame ones, dropping some. The sample gives approximately 150,000 clones, around 90% of which show up once; around 1.9% is in the top ten. The CDR3 has 13 amino acids. V lost 3 bases to trimming and J lost 4 bases, with 7 bases between them. CDR1 is LNHDA, CDR2 SQIVND, per germline (reference sequence). The J gene is TRBJ1-5, the V gene TRBV19, with D hard to call. The sequence derives from an adult who received the AZD1222 COVID-19 vaccine. Sequenced material: peripheral blood, taken 28 days after the second AZD1222 dose. This CDR3 is CASSIADNQPQHF. The CDR3 coding sequence is TGTGCCAGTAGTATCGCAGATAATCAGCCCCAGCATTTT.